Included here is one T cell receptor beta chain sequence, with context. The target antigen is unknown. This sample is part of a study of cytomegalovirus exposure and HLA in healthy donors. General study points: A later examination showed that TCR association rates differed by HLA locus, with DRB1 most and HLA-C fewest. Rare TCR sequences dominated, though some public TCRs recurred in many donors.

It was with 60 Vbeta and 13 Jbeta primers that the PCR ran. Some clones are missing from TCRdb's copy, which holds only in-frame ones; the method was immunoSEQ multiplex PCR. The sample holds some 200,000 clones; 76% are singletons and the top ten take approximately 0.63%. V dropped 3 bases and J dropped 5; count of bases not matched to a gene: 8. This CDR3 comprises 14 residues. Per the germline V gene, CDR1 is GTSNPN and CDR2 is SVGIG (reference sequence). The J gene is TRBJ2-5, the V gene TRBV30, with 8 nucleotides matching TRBD2. The clonotype comes from a man in his late teens or twenties in good health and CMV-seronegative. Specimen: PBMCs. CDR3 region: CAWSRGLVGETQYF. CDR3 in DNA: TGTGCCTGGAGCCGGGGACTAGTGGGCGAGACCCAGTACTTC.